Presented here are 32 T cell receptor beta chains from one specimen sequenced in a study of T cell repertoires in cytomegalovirus infection. A single record per CDR3 protein comes from TCRdb applying MiXCR to the reads. The sample lists 500,000 to 600,000 distinct CDR3 sequences; approximately 15% were seen once. The sequencing sample was made of CD8+ T cells from PBMCs. These receptors were collected from a human donor in good health (CMV status not recorded). Some clones in this sample may be carry-over from other donors' samples.

This clonotype was recorded a few times. The chain recombines TRBV2 with TRBJ2-7, with 7 positions matching TRBD2. J lost 5 bases, V lost 6 bases, and 7 bases had no gene match. Germline V CDR1 and CDR2: SNHLY, FYNNEI. The CDR3 runs to 13 residues. The CDR3 bases are TGTGCCAGCAGCGCCGGACTAGTTGACGAGCAGTACTTC. Its translation is CASSAGLVDEQYF.

CDR3: CATSGSDEEQYF. CDR3 in DNA: TGTGCCACCAGTGGATCAGACGAGGAGCAGTACTTC. V gene TRBV24-1 combines with J gene TRBJ2-7; D remains ambiguous. The CDR3 has 12 residues. Germline CDR1 and CDR2: KGHDR and SFDVKD. Between the trimmed V and J ends, which lost 5 bases and 7 bases, there was a span of 11 bases.

V gene TRBV6-2 or TRBV6-3 combines with J gene TRBJ2-7; 11 bases align to TRBD2. The V gene end was trimmed by 2 bases and the J gene end by 0 bases; junction bases not matched to a gene: 15. The germline gives CDR1 MNHEY, CDR2 SVGEGT. The CDR3 has 20 amino acids. DNA of the CDR3: TGTGCCAGCAGTTACCCTACTCCGGGACTAGCGGACAAGTACTCCTACGAGCAGTACTTC. Amino acid sequence: CASSYPTPGLADKYSYEQYF.

This clonotype showed up just a few times. The CDR3 DNA sequence: TGCAGTGCTAGAGATTACGACAGCCTCTCCTACGAGCAGTACTTC. It yields the protein CSARDYDSLSYEQYF. The rearrangement joins TRBV20-1 to TRBJ2-7; possible D gene TRBD1, 5 bases. V dropped 0 bases and J dropped 0 bases, with 12 bases sitting between them. Germline V gene lookup returns CDR1 DFQATT and CDR2 SNEGSKA (reference sequence). The length of the CDR3 is 15 residues.

This clonotype was observed many times. The CDR3 DNA follows: TGTGCCAGCAGCCCATGGGGAGAAATGAACACCGGGGAGCTGTTTTTT. It encodes CASSPWGEMNTGELFF. J is TRBJ2-2 and V is TRBV7-3; D is possibly TRBD2 (5 bases). V was trimmed by 5 bases and J by 1 base, leaving 14 bases between them. The CDR3 is 16 amino acids. Germline CDR1 reads SGHTA; CDR2 reads FQGTGA.

This clonotype was found a few times. The chain links TRBV6-1 to TRBJ1-1, with D possibly being TRBD1 (5 bases). This CDR3 comprises 16 residues. CDR1 MNHNS and CDR2 SASEGT come from the germline V gene. V was shortened by 8 bases and J by 1 base, with 20 bases between the two germline ends. The CDR3 reads CASSSRGGLRNTEAFF. The CDR3, as DNA: TGTGCCAGCTCAAGCCGGGGGGGACTTCGGAACACTGAAGCTTTCTTT.

The sample holds a few counts of this clonotype. The V and J genes are TRBV15 and TRBJ1-4, with no clear D. This CDR3 has 15 amino acids. Germline V CDR1 and CDR2: LNHNV, YYDKDF (reference sequence). With 3 bases removed from V and 5 bases from J, the gap between germline ends came to 13 bases. CDR3 sequence: CATSRLKGSNEKLFF. CDR3 nucleotide sequence: TGTGCCACCAGCAGGTTAAAGGGTTCCAATGAAAAACTGTTTTTT.

This clonotype was observed at least ten times. The V and J genes are TRBV11-2 and TRBJ2-2; 9 bases are shared with TRBD2. Germline CDR1 and CDR2: SGHAT and FQNNGV. There are 17 residues in the CDR3. Trimming at V came to 4 bases and at J to 4 bases, leaving 10 bases not matched to a gene. The CDR3 loop reads CASSSEREVQGTGELFF. The CDR3 nucleotides read TGTGCCAGCAGCTCCGAGCGGGAGGTTCAGGGCACCGGGGAGCTGTTTTTT.

The rearrangement uses TRBV28 and TRBJ2-3; 8 bases are a match to TRBD1. Germline values: CDR1 MDHEN, CDR2 SYDVKM. The J segment lost 4 bases and the V segment lost 5 bases, leaving 8 bases of the junction unmatched. The CDR3 is 15 amino acids. CDR3 loop: CASSLGTGMSDTQYF. For the CDR3, the DNA is TGTGCCAGCAGTCTCGGGACAGGAATGTCAGATACGCAGTATTTT.

This clonotype was detected many times. The chain couples TRBV6-4 to TRBJ2-7; the D gene is possibly TRBD1 (5 bases). The CDR3 covers 13 residues. Germline lookup yields CDR1 MRHNA and CDR2 SNTAGT. Trimming took 0 bases from V and 4 from J, leaving 7 bases between them. The CDR3: CASSDSPGYEQYF. For the CDR3, the DNA is TGTGCCAGCAGTGACTCTCCAGGGTACGAGCAGTACTTC.

The rearrangement joins TRBV5-1 to TRBJ1-2; a possible D gene is TRBD1 (6 bases). The CDR3 is 15 amino acids. Germline-derived CDR1 and CDR2 are SGHRS and YFSETQ. V shed 2 bases and J shed 3 bases, with 14 bases lying between them. The CDR3 bases are TGCGCCAGCAGCTTACGGGACATCGAACACTATGGCTACACCTTC. Residues: CASSLRDIEHYGYTF.

This chain connects TRBV7-9 to TRBJ1-4; 9 bases align to TRBD1. The V and J ends lost 5 bases and 8 bases, in that order; junction bases with no gene match: 9. CDR1 SEHNR and CDR2 FQNEAQ come from the germline V gene (reference sequence). CDR3 size: 15 residues. The CDR3 sequence is CASSLFRTGDEKLFF. The DNA of the CDR3 is TGTGCCAGCAGCCTCTTTCGGACAGGGGACGAAAAACTGTTTTTT.

The sample holds many counts of this clonotype. J is TRBJ2-7 and V is TRBV10-3; possible D gene TRBD1, 6 bases. Per germline, CDR1 ENHRY and CDR2 SYGVKD. CDR3 length: 19 residues. The V and J ends lost 0 bases and 0 bases respectively, with 21 bases between them. CDR3 residues: CAISESKSAGLGGSYEQYF. As DNA, the CDR3 is TGTGCCATCAGTGAGTCGAAATCGGCGGGCTTAGGGGGCTCCTACGAGCAGTACTTC.

In regard to this clonotype: A read error is possible here, since a much larger clone lies one base away. The CDR3 does not close with the conserved phenylalanine or tryptophan, likely indicating a read error. The chain is built from TRBV12-3 or TRBV12-4 and TRBJ2-1, with 11 bases matching TRBD2. The CDR3 sequence is 15 residues long. V shed 6 bases and J 5 bases; nucleotides not matched to a gene: 6. The CDR3 region is CASSTLAGVNNEQFL. CDR3 bases: TGTGCCAGCAGCACACTAGCGGGGGTCAACAATGAGCAGTTCTTA.

Details on this clonotype: At one of its ends the junction is not consistent with the germline gene, which may arise from a read error. This chain's CDR3 is CSARVQRGDTYEQYF. In nucleotides, the CDR3 is TGTAGTGCTAGAGTACAGCGGGGGGATACCTACGAGCAGTACTTC. The V call is TRBV20-1, the J call TRBJ2-7, with 9 nucleotides matching TRBD2. The CDR3 loop spans 15 amino acids. From germline, CDR1 is DFQATT and CDR2 SNEGSKA (reference sequence).

At least ten counts were recorded for this clonotype. The chain has TRBV7-2 and TRBJ2-7, with 12 bases matching TRBD2. The CDR3 consists of 15 residues. Trimming removed 5 bases from V and 3 bases from J; junction bases left unmatched: 5. Germline lookup yields CDR1 SGHTA and CDR2 FQGNSA. The CDR3: CASSLWTSGDYEQYF. In DNA, the CDR3 is TGTGCCAGCAGCCTCTGGACTAGCGGGGACTACGAGCAGTACTTC.

This clonotype was seen ten or more times. The rearrangement joins TRBV4-1 to TRBJ2-7; 7 bases line up with TRBD1. CDR1 is MGHRA, CDR2 YSYEKL, per germline. The CDR3 totals 15 residues. With 3 bases clipped from V and 7 bases from J, the junction kept 12 bases outside the gene matches. This chain's CDR3 is CASSHPGTAALEQYF. CDR3 nucleotide sequence: TGCGCCAGCAGCCACCCCGGGACAGCGGCGTTGGAGCAGTACTTC.

V usage is TRBV6-6 and J usage is TRBJ2-1; no firm D call. Germline V gene lookup returns CDR1 MNHNY and CDR2 SVGAGI (reference sequence). Between the trimmed V and J ends, which lost 2 bases and 2 bases, there was a span of 4 bases. This CDR3 has 13 amino acids. CDR3 sequence reads: CASSYPTYNEQFF. CDR3 bases: TGTGCCAGCAGTTACCCAACCTACAATGAGCAGTTCTTC.

This clonotype was found many times. V usage is TRBV27 and J usage is TRBJ2-7; D is perhaps TRBD1 (6 bases). CDR1 is MNHEY, CDR2 SMNVEV, per germline (reference sequence). V was cut by 6 bases and J by 3 bases, with 9 bases left in between. The CDR3 has 12 residues. CDR3 amino acids: CASRAGDYEQYF. DNA of the CDR3: TGTGCCAGCAGGGCAGGGGACTACGAGCAGTACTTC.

This clonotype was observed a handful of times. The chain carries TRBV7-3 and TRBJ2-7; possibly TRBD1 for D (5 bases). The CDR3 spans 14 residues. Per the germline V gene, CDR1 is SGHTA and CDR2 is FQGTGA. Deletions cut 5 bases from V and 5 bases from J, with 16 bases between. The CDR3 region is CASSPGIAVDEQYF. DNA of the CDR3: TGTGCCAGCAGCCCAGGGATCGCGGTCGACGAGCAGTACTTC. Complete variable domain (other parts from reference TRBV7-3 and TRBJ2-7): GAGVSQTPSNKVTEKGKYVELRCDPISGHTALYWYRQSLGQGPEFLIYFQGTGAADDSGLPNDRFFAVRPEGSVSTLKIQRTERGDSAVYLCASSPGIAVDEQYFGPGTRLTVT.

This clonotype occurred a few times. The chain joins TRBV27 to TRBJ1-1, with D perhaps matching TRBD1 (5 bases). The V gene lost 6 bases and the J gene lost 1 base, with 12 bases spanning the gap. Germline CDR1 reads MNHEY; CDR2 reads SMNVEV (reference sequence). This CDR3 has 14 residues. The CDR3 DNA sequence: TGTGCCAGCAGGCCTCGGGACGGGAACACTGAAGCTTTCTTT. Its protein is CASRPRDGNTEAFF.

The rearrangement uses TRBV19 and TRBJ1-2; D is unclear. The length of the CDR3 is 16 residues. Trimming stripped 3 bases from V and 5 bases from J, with 19 bases between. Germline V lookup: CDR1 LNHDA, CDR2 SQIVND (reference sequence). The CDR3 loop is CASSIELWLSPYGYTF. DNA of the CDR3: TGTGCCAGTAGTATTGAACTCTGGCTATCCCCGTATGGCTACACCTTC.

This clonotype was recorded a few times. V gene TRBV4-1 combines with J gene TRBJ2-3; D might be TRBD2 (6 bases). Trimming removed 6 bases at V and 2 bases at J, with 9 bases between. The CDR3 runs to 13 residues. CDR1 is MGHRA, CDR2 YSYEKL, per germline. CDR3: CASREDYTDTQYF. CDR3 coding DNA: TGCGCCAGCAGGGAGGACTACACAGATACGCAGTATTTT.

The V gene is TRBV27, the J gene TRBJ2-7, with a tentative D call TRBD1 (6 bases). Germline V lookup: CDR1 MNHEY, CDR2 SMNVEV (reference sequence). The CDR3 extends over 14 amino acids. Trimming took 4 bases from V and 3 from J, leaving 13 bases between them. CDR3 in amino acids: CASSSEMDSYEQYF. The CDR3 DNA sequence: TGTGCCAGCAGTTCCGAAATGGACAGCTACGAGCAGTACTTC.

The chain is built from TRBV24-1 and TRBJ2-1; tentative D call: TRBD1 (6 bases). Germline-derived CDR1 and CDR2 are KGHDR and SFDVKD. Trimming took 3 bases from V and 4 from J, leaving 18 bases between them. The CDR3 is 17 residues long. This CDR3 reads CATSDGSGRGLYNEQFF. CDR3 bases: TGTGCCACCAGTGATGGGTCCGGCAGGGGCCTTTACAATGAGCAGTTCTTC.

This clonotype came up many times. The rearrangement links TRBV19 to TRBJ2-2, with 7 bases aligning to TRBD2. CDR3 length: 18 amino acids. V lost 3 bases, J lost 0 bases, and 10 bases stayed unmatched. The germline V gene has CDR1 LNHDA and CDR2 SQIVND (reference sequence). The CDR3 protein is CASSIPEWRETNTGELFF. The CDR3, as DNA: TGTGCCAGTAGTATCCCCGAGTGGCGGGAGACGAACACCGGGGAGCTGTTTTTT.

The sample holds many counts of this clonotype. This rearrangement joins TRBV7-8 to TRBJ2-7; unclear D gene. This CDR3 region has 12 residues. Between the trimmed V and J ends, which lost 5 bases and 5 bases, there was a span of 10 bases. Per germline, CDR1 SGHVS and CDR2 FQNEAQ. In nucleotides, the CDR3 is TGTGCCAGCAGCCAAACCCCCCACGAGCAGTACTTC. Its translation: CASSQTPHEQYF.

This clonotype was seen a handful of times. The chain joins TRBV5-1 to TRBJ2-7; a possible D gene is TRBD2 (5 bases). The CDR3 is 15 residues long. In germline, CDR1 is SGHRS, CDR2 YFSETQ. The V end lost 3 bases, the J end lost 3 bases, and 16 bases lay between the germline ends. The CDR3 nucleotides read TGCGCCAGCAGCTCCCGGGGTAGCGCCTTCTACGAGCAGTACTTC. The encoded protein is CASSSRGSAFYEQYF.

The DNA of the CDR3 is TGTGCCACCAGTGACCTAGCGGGAGGGAGCACAGATACGCAGTATTTT. Translation: CATSDLAGGSTDTQYF. This chain links TRBV24-1 with TRBJ2-3, with TRBD2 identical over 12 bases. The CDR3 extends over 16 amino acids. V was clipped by 4 bases and J by 0 bases; unmatched bases: 1. Germline CDR1 is KGHDR and CDR2 is SFDVKD.

In its sample, this clonotype was seen a few times. This chain links TRBV7-9 with TRBJ2-1; D may be TRBD1 (6 bases). Germline loops: CDR1 SEHNR, CDR2 FQNEAQ (reference sequence). The CDR3 is 15 residues long. The ends were cut back, 1 base at V and 9 bases at J, with 16 bases in the middle. The CDR3 DNA reads as TGTGCCAGCAGCTTAGGGAGCACTCAGGGGACTGAGCAGTTCTTC. It codes for CASSLGSTQGTEQFF.

This clonotype was seen repeatedly, ten times or more. The rearrangement uses TRBV11-1 and TRBJ2-1, with D possibly TRBD2 on 6 matching bases. Trimming left V 5 bases short and J 9 bases short, with 20 bases between. Germline assignment: CDR1 SGHAT and CDR2 FQDESV (reference sequence). CDR3 size: 15 residues. CDR3: CASSLGTELRAEQFF. The CDR3 nucleotides are TGTGCCAGCAGCCTCGGGACTGAGTTACGGGCTGAGCAGTTCTTC.

This clonotype occurred many times. This chain links TRBV28 with TRBJ2-7, with a tentative D call TRBD1 (6 bases). Trimming shortened V by 2 bases and J by 1 base, and 9 bases separated the two germline ends. Per germline, CDR1 MDHEN and CDR2 SYDVKM. The length of the CDR3 is 14 residues. DNA for the CDR3: TGTGCCAGCAGTTTACGGGACAAATCCTACGAGCAGTACTTC. It yields the protein CASSLRDKSYEQYF.